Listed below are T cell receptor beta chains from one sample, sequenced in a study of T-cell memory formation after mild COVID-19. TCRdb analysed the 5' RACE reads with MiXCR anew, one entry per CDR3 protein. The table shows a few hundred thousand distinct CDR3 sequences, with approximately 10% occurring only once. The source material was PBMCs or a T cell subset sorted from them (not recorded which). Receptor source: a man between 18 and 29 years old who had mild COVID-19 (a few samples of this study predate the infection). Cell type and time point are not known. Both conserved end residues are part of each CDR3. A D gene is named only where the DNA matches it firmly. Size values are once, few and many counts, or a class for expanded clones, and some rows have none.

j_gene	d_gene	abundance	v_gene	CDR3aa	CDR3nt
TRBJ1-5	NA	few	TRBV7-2	CASSLGGRPQHF	TGTGCCAGCAGCTTAGGAGGGAGGCCCCAGCATTTT
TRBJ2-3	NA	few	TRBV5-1	CASSHPARRGGDTQYF	TGCGCCAGCAGCCACCCAGCCAGACGAGGCGGAGATACGCAGTATTTT
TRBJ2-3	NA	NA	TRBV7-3	CASSQQVGTDTQYF	TGTGCCAGCAGCCAACAGGTCGGGACAGATACGCAGTATTTT
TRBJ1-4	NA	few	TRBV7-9	CASSAAGGEKLFF	TGTGCCAGCAGCGCAGCGGGAGGCGAAAAACTGTTTTTT
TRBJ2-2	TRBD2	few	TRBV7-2	CASSLSSGGAYRTTGELFF	TGTGCCAGCAGCTTATCTAGCGGGGGGGCGTACCGCACTACCGGGGAGCTGTTTTTT
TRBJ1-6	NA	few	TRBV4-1	CASSQFGLGKSPLHF	TGCGCCAGCAGCCAATTTGGACTGGGAAAATCACCCCTCCACTTT
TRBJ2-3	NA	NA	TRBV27	CASSLGEGGVTDTQYF	TGTGCCAGCAGTTTAGGGGAGGGGGGAGTCACAGATACGCAGTATTTT
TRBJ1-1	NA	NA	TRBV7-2	CASSLVRSDTEAFF	TGTGCCAGCAGCTTAGTTCGATCGGACACTGAAGCTTTCTTT
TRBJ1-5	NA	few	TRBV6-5	CASSYSGAFGQPQHF	TGTGCCAGCAGTTACTCGGGGGCATTCGGACAGCCCCAGCATTTT
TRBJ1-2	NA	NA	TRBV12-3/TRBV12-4	CASSRTGSNYGYTF	TGTGCCAGCAGCCGAACAGGGTCTAACTATGGCTACACCTTC
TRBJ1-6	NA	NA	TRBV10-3	CAISESVSGSGSPLHF	TGTGCCATCAGTGAGTCCGTCTCGGGGAGTGGGTCACCCCTCCACTTT
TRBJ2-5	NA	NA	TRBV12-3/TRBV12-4	CASALWAAQETQYF	TGTGCCAGCGCCCTGTGGGCAGCCCAAGAGACCCAGTACTTC
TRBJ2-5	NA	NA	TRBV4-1	CASSRPGQETQYF	TGCGCCAGCAGCCGTCCAGGCCAAGAGACCCAGTACTTC
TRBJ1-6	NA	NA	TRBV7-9	CASHGNSPLHF	TGTGCCAGCCACGGTAATTCACCCCTCCACTTT
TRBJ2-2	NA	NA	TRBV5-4	CASGRDNTGELFF	TGTGCCAGCGGGCGGGACAACACCGGGGAGCTGTTTTTT
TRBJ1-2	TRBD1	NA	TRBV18	CASSPNLEGAAGYGYTF	TGTGCCAGCTCACCAAACCTGGAGGGGGCAGCGGGCTATGGCTACACCTTC
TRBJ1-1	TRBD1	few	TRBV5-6	CASSLQGSAFF	TGTGCCAGCAGCTTACAGGGGTCAGCTTTCTTT
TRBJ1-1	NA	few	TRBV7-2	CASSPQLGHRNTEAFF	TGTGCCAGCAGCCCGCAACTGGGACACAGGAACACTGAAGCTTTCTTT
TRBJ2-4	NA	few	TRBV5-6	CASSPGGENIQYF	TGTGCCAGCAGCCCCGGCGGAGAAAACATTCAGTACTTC
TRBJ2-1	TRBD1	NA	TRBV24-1	CATRGTGNYNEQFF	TGTGCCACCAGGGGGACAGGGAACTACAATGAGCAGTTCTTC
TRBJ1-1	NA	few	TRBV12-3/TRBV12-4	CASSLVRAGTEAFF	TGTGCCAGCAGTTTAGTTAGGGCGGGAACTGAAGCTTTCTTT
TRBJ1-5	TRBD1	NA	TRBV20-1	CSAKQGNSNQPQHF	TGCAGTGCAAAACAGGGGAATAGCAATCAGCCCCAGCATTTT
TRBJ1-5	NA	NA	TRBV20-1	CSAIHSTLNQPQHF	TGCAGTGCTATCCACAGCACCCTCAATCAGCCCCAGCATTTT
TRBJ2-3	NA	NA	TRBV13	CASSFSRGSFTDTQYF	TGTGCCAGCAGCTTTAGCCGGGGGTCTTTCACAGATACGCAGTATTTT
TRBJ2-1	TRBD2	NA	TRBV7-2	CASSSGTSSTDEQFF	TGTGCCAGCAGCTCCGGGACTAGCTCCACCGATGAGCAGTTCTTC
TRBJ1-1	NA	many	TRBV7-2	CASSLGGGKNTEAFF	TGTGCCAGCAGCTTGGGGGGAGGGAAGAACACTGAAGCTTTCTTT
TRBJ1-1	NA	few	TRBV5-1	CASSGQGDTEAFF	TGCGCCAGCTCGGGGCAGGGTGACACTGAAGCTTTCTTT
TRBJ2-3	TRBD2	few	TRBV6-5	CASSPGGRPDTQYF	TGTGCCAGCAGTCCGGGGGGGCGGCCAGATACGCAGTATTTT
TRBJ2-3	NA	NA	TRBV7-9	CASSFGGSADTQYF	TGTGCCAGCAGCTTCGGGGGTAGTGCAGATACGCAGTATTTT
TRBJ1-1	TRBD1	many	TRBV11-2	CASSLAGTGNTEAFF	TGTGCCAGCAGCTTAGCCGGGACAGGGAACACTGAAGCTTTCTTT
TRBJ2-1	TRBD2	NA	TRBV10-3	CAIAPGGARNEQFF	TGTGCCATCGCCCCCGGGGGGGCGCGTAATGAGCAGTTCTTC
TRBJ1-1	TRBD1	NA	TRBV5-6	CASSLQGASGTEAFF	TGTGCCAGCAGCTTACAGGGGGCTTCTGGTACTGAAGCTTTCTTT
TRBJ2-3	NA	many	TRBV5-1	CASMSLTRETDTQYF	TGCGCCAGCATGTCGTTGACCAGGGAGACAGATACGCAGTATTTT
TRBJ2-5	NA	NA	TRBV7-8	CASSWGDLRETQYF	TGTGCCAGCAGCTGGGGGGACCTGCGGGAGACCCAGTACTTC
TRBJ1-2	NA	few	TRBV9	CASSVSGFHGYTF	TGTGCCAGCAGCGTATCAGGGTTTCATGGCTACACCTTC
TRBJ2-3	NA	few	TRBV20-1	CSARVPWEDTQYF	TGCAGTGCTAGAGTCCCTTGGGAAGATACGCAGTATTTT
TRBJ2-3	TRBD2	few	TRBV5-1	CASSILAGGLPDTQYF	TGCGCCAGCAGCATACTAGCGGGGGGGTTGCCAGATACGCAGTATTTT
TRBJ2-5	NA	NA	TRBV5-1	CASSPPGAGETQYF	TGCGCCAGCAGCCCTCCAGGGGCCGGCGAGACCCAGTACTTC
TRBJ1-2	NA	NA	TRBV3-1	CASSQGSGRGYGYTF	TGTGCCAGCAGCCAAGGATCTGGGAGGGGCTATGGCTACACCTTC
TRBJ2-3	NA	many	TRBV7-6	CASSLDDQRGTDTQYF	TGTGCCAGCAGCTTAGACGATCAACGAGGCACAGATACGCAGTATTTT
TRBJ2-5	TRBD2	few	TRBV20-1	CSARERGVNQETQYF	TGCAGTGCCAGAGAGCGGGGAGTAAACCAAGAGACCCAGTACTTC
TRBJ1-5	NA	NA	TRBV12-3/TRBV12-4	CASSLYAGNQPQHF	TGTGCCAGCAGTTTATACGCAGGTAATCAGCCCCAGCATTTT
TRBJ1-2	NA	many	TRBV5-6	CASSFPGGYTF	TGTGCCAGCAGCTTCCCAGGGGGCTACACCTTC
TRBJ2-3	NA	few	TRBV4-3	CASSRRQAPTDTQYF	TGCGCCAGCAGCCGCCGACAGGCACCCACAGATACGCAGTATTTT
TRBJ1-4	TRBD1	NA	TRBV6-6	CASSRQGENEKLFF	TGTGCCAGCAGTCGACAGGGGGAAAATGAAAAACTGTTTTTT
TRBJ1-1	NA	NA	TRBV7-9	CASSPRPSTEAFF	TGTGCCAGCAGCCCCCGTCCTAGCACTGAAGCTTTCTTT
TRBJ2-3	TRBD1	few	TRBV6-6	CASRKDRAYTDTQYF	TGTGCCAGCAGGAAGGACAGGGCCTACACAGATACGCAGTATTTT
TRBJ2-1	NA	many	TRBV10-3	CAIAETARPLAGSYNEQFF	TGTGCCATCGCGGAGACCGCAAGACCTTTGGCTGGCTCCTACAATGAGCAGTTCTTC
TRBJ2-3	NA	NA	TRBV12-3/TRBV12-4	CASSLRLGGGTRDHTQYF	TGTGCCAGCAGTTTAAGATTGGGAGGCGGGACTCGAGATCATACGCAGTATTTT
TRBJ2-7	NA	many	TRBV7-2	CASSSTYEQYF	TGTGCCAGCAGCTCAACCTACGAGCAGTACTTC
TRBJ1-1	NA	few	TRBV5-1	CASRGLNTEAFF	TGCGCCAGCCGGGGGCTGAACACTGAAGCTTTCTTT
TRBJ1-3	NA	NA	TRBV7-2	CASSLVAGRHSGNTIYF	TGTGCCAGCAGCTTAGTGGCAGGGAGACACTCTGGAAACACCATATATTTT
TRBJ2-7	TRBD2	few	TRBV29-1	CSVERRGGTYEQYF	TGCAGCGTTGAAAGACGGGGGGGGACCTACGAGCAGTACTTC
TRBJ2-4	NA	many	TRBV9	CASSVAYERGNIQYF	TGTGCCAGCAGCGTAGCTTATGAGAGAGGAAACATTCAGTACTTC
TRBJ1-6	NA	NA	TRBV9	CASSPREGRYNSPLHF	TGTGCCAGCAGCCCCCGGGAGGGGAGGTATAATTCACCCCTCCACTTT